This TCR beta chain was sequenced during a study of blood T cell repertoires in COVID-19. Study-wide background: The United States, Italy and Spain were the sources of the acute and convalescent COVID-19 samples.

Clones were read by immunoSEQ multiplex PCR, and TCRdb kept only the in-frame ones, dropping some. The profile shows 40,000 to 50,000 clones, 85% to 90% of them singletons. Only a few counts were recorded for this clone. Germline assignment: CDR1 MGHDK and CDR2 SYGVNS. V gave up 6 bases and J gave up 7 bases, with 15 bases separating them. The length of the CDR3 is 13 residues. The sequenced material came from peripheral blood. This receptor was obtained from a man in his 70s with acute or convalescent COVID-19. The V and J genes are TRBV25-1 and TRBJ1-2, with TRBD1 as a possible D gene (6 bases). The CDR3 nucleotides are TGTGCCAGCAGAGGAGGGGGGGCAAGTGGCTACACCTTC. Encoded protein: CASRGGGASGYTF.